Listed below are T cell receptor beta chains from one sample, sequenced in a study of T cells in Graves' hyperthyroidism and ophthalmopathy. TCRdb independently ran MiXCR on the multiplex PCR reads; one entry per CDR3 protein. The repertoire includes around 400,000 distinct CDR3 sequences, roughly 25% of them detected once, and over 70% sits in the top ten. Specimen: blood. These receptors came from a man over 45 with Graves' hyperthyroidism. Each CDR3 is given with its conserved first and last residue. A D gene is named only where the DNA matches it firmly. Clone size, where shown, is once, few, many, or a class for clones that have expanded.

>TRBJ1-6|TRBV12-3/TRBV12-4|.|.
TGTGCCAGCAGTCCCCGGGGACAAGTCGGTTCACCCCTCCACTTT
CASSPRGQVGSPLHF
>TRBJ2-7|TRBV10-3|TRBD2|.
TGTGCCATCAGTGAGGTTTGGGCTAGCGGGGCCAGCTCCTACGAGCAGTACTTC
CAISEVWASGASSYEQYF
>TRBJ1-1|TRBV3-1|.|many
TGTGCCAGCAGCCGCGGGATGGTCGACACTGAAGCTTTCTTT
CASSRGMVDTEAFF
>TRBJ1-2|TRBV30|.|few
TGTGCCTGGAGTCAGGAGGACAATGGCTACACCTTC
CAWSQEDNGYTF
>TRBJ2-1|TRBV2|TRBD2|.
TGTGCCAGCAGAGACAGGGATAGTAGCGGGAGAGCCCTTAAACCGTTCTTC
CASRDRDSSGRALKPFF
>TRBJ2-1|TRBV6-1|TRBD2|few
TGTGCCAGCTGCCTAGCGGGATGGGGTGAGCAGTTCTTC
CASCLAGWGEQFF
>TRBJ1-1|TRBV6-1|TRBD1|once
TGTGCCAGCAGTAAAAGACAGGGGGTGGGAACTGAAGCTTTCTTT
CASSKRQGVGTEAFF
>TRBJ2-5|TRBV10-3|TRBD2|many
TGTGCCATCAGTGAGACGGGAGGGGCTCAAGAGACCCAGTACTTC
CAISETGGAQETQYF
>TRBJ2-5|TRBV7-9|TRBD1|.
TGTGCCAGCAGCCCGGGGACAGTGTACCAAGAGACCCAGTACTTC
CASSPGTVYQETQYF
>TRBJ2-7|TRBV5-1|TRBD1|.
TGCGCCAGCAGCTTTGATGCCTTGACAGGGACCTACGAGCAGTACTTC
CASSFDALTGTYEQYF
>TRBJ2-3|TRBV25-1|TRBD1|.
TGTGCCAGCAGCGGACAGGGGGCGCGGGGAGATACGCAGTATTTT
CASSGQGARGDTQYF
>TRBJ2-2|TRBV6-1|.|once
TGTGCCAGCCGCGAACGGGGTACCGGGGAGCTGTTTTTT
CASRERGTGELFF
>TRBJ2-7|TRBV7-9|.|many
TGTGCCAGCAGCTTAGACGGTTTAAGCTCCTACGAGCAGTACTTC
CASSLDGLSSYEQYF
>TRBJ2-3|TRBV12-3/TRBV12-4|TRBD2|.
TGTGCCAGCAGTTTAGCTACTAGCGGGAGCGTAGCAGATACGCAGTATTTT
CASSLATSGSVADTQYF
>TRBJ2-7|TRBV12-3/TRBV12-4|.|few
TGCGCCAGCAGTACGTGGACTGCAAACTACGAGCAGTACTTC
CASSTWTANYEQYF
>TRBJ1-1|TRBV5-1|.|.
TGCGCCAGCAGTGGACAGCTTTACACTGAAGCTTTCTTT
CASSGQLYTEAFF
>TRBJ1-6|TRBV30|.|.
TGTGCCTGGAGTTGGGGGTCGGATTCACCCCTCCACTTT
CAWSWGSDSPLHF
>TRBJ2-7|TRBV20-1|.|once
TGCAGTGCTAGAGATCTCGGCGGGACCTACTACGAGCGGTACTTC
CSARDLGGTYYERYF
>TRBJ2-7|TRBV6-1|TRBD1|many
TGTGCCAGCAGGGGACAGGGGATGTACGAGCAGTACTTC
CASRGQGMYEQYF
>TRBJ2-1|TRBV9|TRBD2|.
TGTGCCAGCAGCGTACGTGGGGGAGGGCCGGGGAATGAGCAGTTCTTC
CASSVRGGGPGNEQFF
>TRBJ2-3|TRBV6-2/TRBV6-3|.|many
TGTGCCAGCAGTCACATGGGGGACGATACGCAGTATTTT
CASSHMGDDTQYF
>TRBJ2-7|TRBV18|TRBD2|few
TGTGCCAGCTCACCCTCCCGCGGGAGGCAGAACGAGCAGTACTTC
CASSPSRGRQNEQYF
>TRBJ2-1|TRBV5-1|TRBD1|many
TGCGCCAGCGTCCGGGACAGGGTCTACAATGAGCAGTTCTTC
CASVRDRVYNEQFF
>TRBJ2-5|TRBV29-1|.|few
TGCAGCGTTGAATGGGGAAAAGAGACCCAGTACTTC
CSVEWGKETQYF
>TRBJ2-5|TRBV12-3/TRBV12-4|.|many
TGTGCCAGCATTCTCAGTTTAGCGGGACAGGAGACCCAGTACTTC
CASILSLAGQETQYF
>TRBJ2-5|TRBV24-1|.|few
TGTGCCACCAGTGATCCATCGGCAGGGGGACTAGTGGAGACCCAGTACTTC
CATSDPSAGGLVETQYF
>TRBJ2-1|TRBV3-1|TRBD2|few
TGTGCCATCAGTGGCGGGAGGAGGTCCTACAATGAGCAGTTCTTC
CAISGGRRSYNEQFF
>TRBJ2-7|TRBV6-2/TRBV6-3|TRBD1|many
TGTGCCAGCAGTTTTACCGGGACAGGGGATTACGAGCAGTACTTC
CASSFTGTGDYEQYF
>TRBJ1-2|TRBV2|.|many
TGTGCCAGCACCCGGAGGACTAACTATGGCTACACCTTC
CASTRRTNYGYTF
>TRBJ2-5|TRBV2|.|.
TGTGCCAGCAACACAGGAGGGGTAGAGACCCAGTACTTC
CASNTGGVETQYF
>TRBJ1-2|TRBV30|.|.
TGTGCCTGGAGTATTGGAGGGGCCAACACCTATGGCTACACCTTC
CAWSIGGANTYGYTF
>TRBJ2-1|TRBV7-2|.|.
TGTGCCAGCACACACCCAACTTACAATGAGCAGTTCTTC
CASTHPTYNEQFF
>TRBJ2-3|TRBV11-2|.|many
TGTGCCAGCAGCTTAACCCCGCGTGACACAGATACGCAGTATTTT
CASSLTPRDTDTQYF
>TRBJ2-3|TRBV28|.|.
TGTGCCAGCAGTTTAGACCCTCGTGGAGATACGCAGTATTTT
CASSLDPRGDTQYF
>TRBJ2-1|TRBV7-9|TRBD2|few
TGTGCCAGCAGCTCTCCGGGACTAGCAAATGAGCAGTTCTTC
CASSSPGLANEQFF
>TRBJ1-1|TRBV11-3|TRBD1|.
TGTGCCAGCAGCCCCAGAAGGACAGGGGACACTGAAGCTTTCTTT
CASSPRRTGDTEAFF
>TRBJ2-5|TRBV2|TRBD2|many
TGTGCCAGCAGTGAAGCCGGGGGATGGGACCGGGGGGAAGAGACCCAGTACTTC
CASSEAGGWDRGEETQYF
>TRBJ2-2|TRBV5-5|.|few
TGTGCCAGCAGCCCGGTGGCCGGGGAGCTGTTTTTT
CASSPVAGELFF
>TRBJ1-5|TRBV5-1|.|few
TGCGCCCCCCCACAGTGGGATCAGCCCCAGCATTTT
CAPPQWDQPQHF
>TRBJ2-1|TRBV28|.|once
TGTGCCAGCAGTACACGGGGTTACGAGACCCAGTTCTTC
CASSTRGYETQFF
>TRBJ2-7|TRBV5-5|.|many
TGTGCCAGCAGCTTGGAAGGGTTCTACGAGCAGTACTTC
CASSLEGFYEQYF
>TRBJ2-4|TRBV19|.|.
TGTGCCAGTAGCAGCGAAGCCAAAAACATTCAGTACTTC
CASSSEAKNIQYF
>TRBJ1-1|TRBV18|.|few
TGTGCCAGCTCACCACGTATGTTTGACACTGAAGCTTTCTTT
CASSPRMFDTEAFF
>TRBJ2-5|TRBV24-1|.|few
TGTGCCACCTCAGGGGTAGGAGAGACCCAGTACTTC
CATSGVGETQYF
>TRBJ2-5|TRBV3-1|TRBD2|many
TGTGCCAGCAGCCAAGAGTGGACTAGCGAAGAGACCCAGTACTTC
CASSQEWTSEETQYF
>TRBJ2-7|TRBV30|.|few
TGTGCCTGGAGCGGCGAGGCGGTTTACGAGCAGTACTTC
CAWSGEAVYEQYF
>TRBJ2-2|TRBV6-2/TRBV6-3|.|.
TGTGCCAGCAGCCCTGACGGATTGAACACCGGGGAGCTGTTTTTT
CASSPDGLNTGELFF
>TRBJ1-2|TRBV6-2/TRBV6-3|.|.
TGTGCCAGCAGGAGAAATTCAGGGTCGGGTGGCTACACCTTC
CASRRNSGSGGYTF